One sample yielded the 20 T cell receptor beta chains listed below, sequenced in a study of cytomegalovirus exposure and HLA in healthy donors. 60 Vbeta and 13 Jbeta primers were used in PCR. Here immunoSEQ multiplex PCR was the method, and the copy in TCRdb shows in-frame clones only, minus some. The sample lists about 100,000 clones, over 65% occurring once. The sample was PBMCs. These receptors came from a woman aged 60-70 years in good health and CMV-seronegative.

This clone was seen just once. The J gene is TRBJ1-1, the V gene TRBV28, with a weak D call TRBD1 (6 bases). Germline CDR1 is MDHEN and CDR2 is SYDVKM. Trimming removed 2 bases at V and 5 bases at J, with 12 bases between. The CDR3 runs to 14 residues. CDR3 DNA: TGTGCCAGCAGTTTAGAAACAGGGTCGACTGAAGCTTTCTTT. Translated, it gives CASSLETGSTEAFF. The variable domain in full, with the rest retrieved from reference TRBV28 and TRBJ1-1, is DVKVTQSSRYLVKRTGEKVFLECVQDMDHENMFWYRQDPGLGLRLIYFSYDVKMKEKGDIPEGYSVSREKKERFSLILESASTNQTSMYLCASSLETGSTEAFFGQGTRLTVV.

This chain uses TRBV2 with TRBJ2-1, with TRBD2 matching over 8 bases. The CDR3 contains 15 residues. Germline values: CDR1 SNHLY, CDR2 FYNNEI. V was clipped by 2 bases and J by 5 bases; unmatched bases: 5. CDR3 sequence: CASSEIVSGNNEQFF. For the CDR3, the DNA is TGTGCCAGCAGTGAAATTGTTAGCGGGAACAATGAGCAGTTCTTC. Full variable domain (remainder filled in from reference TRBV2 and TRBJ2-1): EPEVTQTPSHQVTQMGQEVILRCVPISNHLYFYWYRQILGQKVEFLVSFYNNEISEKSEIFDDQFSVERPDGSNFTLKIRSTKLEDSAMYFCASSEIVSGNNEQFFGPGTRLTVL.

The chain is built from TRBV28 and TRBJ2-5; D is uncertain. Germline assignment: CDR1 MDHEN and CDR2 SYDVKM. This CDR3 spans 12 amino acids. Trimming stripped 3 bases from V and 5 bases from J, with 7 bases between. CDR3 sequence reads: CASSFSAETQYF. In DNA form, the CDR3 reads TGTGCCAGCAGTTTCTCCGCGGAGACCCAGTACTTC. Supplemented by reference TRBV28 and TRBJ2-5, the full variable domain reads DVKVTQSSRYLVKRTGEKVFLECVQDMDHENMFWYRQDPGLGLRLIYFSYDVKMKEKGDIPEGYSVSREKKERFSLILESASTNQTSMYLCASSFSAETQYFGPGTRLLVL.

The V gene is TRBV27, the J gene TRBJ2-1, with D possibly being TRBD2 (5 bases). Germline loops: CDR1 MNHEY, CDR2 SMNVEV (reference sequence). This CDR3 is 14 amino acids long. Trimming took 2 bases from V and 2 from J, leaving 7 bases between them. CDR3 nucleotides: TGTGCCAGCAGTTTAGCGGGTCCCTACAATGAGCAGTTCTTC. Residues: CASSLAGPYNEQFF.

This clone was seen only once. This chain links TRBV6-5 with TRBJ1-2; 9 bases line up with TRBD1. V shed 5 bases and J 4 bases; nucleotides not matched to a gene: 5. CDR1 and CDR2 (germline): MNHEY, SVGAGI. This CDR3 comprises 14 residues. This chain's CDR3 is CASSQSGQGYGYTF. As DNA, the CDR3 is TGTGCCAGCAGTCAGTCGGGACAGGGCTATGGCTACACCTTC.

V and J are TRBV13 and TRBJ2-7; unclear D gene. The CDR3 extends over 15 amino acids. Germline V gene data show CDR1 as PRHDT and CDR2 as FYEKMQ (reference sequence). V lost 4 bases to trimming and J lost 4 bases, with 17 bases between them. DNA of the CDR3: TGTGCCAGCAGCTCGACCCCGGCAGGCGAGTACGAGCAGTACTTC. Amino acid sequence: CASSSTPAGEYEQYF.

This clone was seen just once. V usage is TRBV5-1 and J usage is TRBJ2-2; TRBD2 agrees at 8 bases. The length of the CDR3 is 16 residues. The junction had 11 bases not matched to a gene; V was cut back by 6 bases and J by 4 bases. Germline loops: CDR1 SGHRS, CDR2 YFSETQ. CDR3 residues: CASNPLGLAGTGELFF. CDR3 DNA: TGCGCCAGCAACCCGCTGGGGCTAGCGGGCACCGGGGAGCTGTTTTTT. The variable domain in full, completed from reference TRBV5-1 and TRBJ2-2, reads KAGVTQTPRYLIKTRGQQVTLSCSPISGHRSVSWYQQTPGQGLQFLFEYFSETQRNKGNFPGRFSGRQFSNSRSEMNVSTLELGDSALYLCASNPLGLAGTGELFFGEGSRLTVL.

This clone was detected a few times. The rearrangement links TRBV5-4 to TRBJ2-3; D is possibly TRBD1 (5 bases). The CDR3 is made up of 15 amino acids. Per the germline V gene, CDR1 is SGHNT and CDR2 is YYREEE (reference sequence). Trimming removed 0 bases at V and 3 bases at J, with 11 bases between. The DNA for the CDR3 is TGTGCCAGCAGCTTGGGGGGCCTACTTACAGATACGCAGTATTTT. Translation gives CASSLGGLLTDTQYF. Supplemented by reference TRBV5-4 and TRBJ2-3, the full variable domain reads ETGVTQSPTHLIKTRGQQVTLRCSSQSGHNTVSWYQQALGQGPQFIFQYYREEENGRGNFPPRFSGLQFPNYSSELNVNALELDDSALYLCASSLGGLLTDTQYFGPGTRLTVL.

The chain employs TRBV5-4 and TRBJ2-1, with a weak D call TRBD1 (6 bases). V gave up 2 bases and J gave up 8 bases, with 14 bases separating them. In germline, CDR1 is SGHNT, CDR2 YYREEE (reference sequence). There are 14 residues in the CDR3. The CDR3 DNA reads TGTGCCAGCAGCTTTTTACAGGGTATGCATGAGCAGTTCTTC. Translation gives CASSFLQGMHEQFF.

V usage is TRBV7-9 and J usage is TRBJ2-2; the match to TRBD1 covers 8 bases. V lost 10 bases to trimming and J lost 6 bases; unmatched junction nucleotides: 16. The V gene's germline CDR1 is SEHNR and CDR2 FQNEAQ (reference sequence). This CDR3 spans 16 amino acids. The CDR3 bases are TGTGCCACCTTTTACCCGCAGGGGGCGGCGCCCGGGGAGCTGTTTTTT. It yields the protein CATFYPQGAAPGELFF.

There are a few counts of this clone. CDR3 amino acids: CASRITYEQYF. For the CDR3, the DNA is TGTGCCAGCAGAATTACCTACGAGCAGTACTTC. The genes are TRBV7-2 and TRBJ2-7; D uncertain. The CDR3 is 11 residues long. CDR1 and CDR2 (germline): SGHTA, FQGNSA. V lost 6 bases, J lost 2 bases, and 5 bases lay in between.

The chain uses TRBV10-1 and TRBJ2-1; weak D call: TRBD1 (6 bases). Germline V gives CDR1 WNHNN, CDR2 SYGVQD (reference sequence). The CDR3 is 15 amino acids. Trimming removed 4 bases from V and 1 base from J, with 11 bases in between. This CDR3 reads CASSAQQGSYNEQFF. The CDR3 DNA reads as TGCGCCAGCAGTGCCCAGCAGGGGTCCTACAATGAGCAGTTCTTC.

The CDR3 DNA follows: TGTGCCAGCAGTCCCCGGACAGGGCGATACACTGAAGCTTTCTTT. This encodes CASSPRTGRYTEAFF. The rearrangement uses TRBV9 and TRBJ1-1; 8 nucleotides align to TRBD1. The CDR3 is 15 residues long. CDR1 and CDR2 (germline): SGDLS, YYNGEE. The ends lost 5 bases at V and 3 bases at J; junction bases unmatched: 9. The full variable domain, rest sourced from reference TRBV9 and TRBJ1-1, is DSGVTQTPKHLITATGQRVTLRCSPRSGDLSVYWYQQSLDQGLQFLIQYYNGEERAKGNILERFSAQQFPDLHSELNLSSLELGDSALYFCASSPRTGRYTEAFFGQGTRLTVV.

This chain uses TRBV28 with TRBJ1-2; 8 bases are shared with TRBD1. Germline lookup yields CDR1 MDHEN and CDR2 SYDVKM. The CDR3 consists of 15 residues. J lost 8 bases, V lost 7 bases, and 15 bases had no gene match. CDR3 in DNA: TGTGCCAGCACCACAATCGGGCAGGGGGCCTTCGGCTACACCTTC. Protein sequence: CASTTIGQGAFGYTF.

The genes are TRBV6-5 and TRBJ2-7; the D gene is possibly TRBD1 (6 bases). This CDR3 spans 13 amino acids. Between the trimmed V and J ends, which lost 6 bases and 2 bases, there was a span of 11 bases. The germline gives CDR1 MNHEY, CDR2 SVGAGI. DNA of the CDR3: TGTGCCAGCAGGAGCGACAGGACCTACGAGCAGTACTTC. This codes for CASRSDRTYEQYF.

This clone appeared a few times. The CDR3 nucleotides are TGTGCCTGGAGTGTAAGGTCAGGCCACCCCTCTAACTATGGCTACACCTTC. Protein product: CAWSVRSGHPSNYGYTF. The rearrangement joins TRBV30 to TRBJ1-2; D uncertain. CDR1 is GTSNPN and CDR2 is SVGIG in the germline V gene (reference sequence). Trimming pared 0 bases from V and 0 bases from J, leaving 17 bases between. The CDR3 covers 17 residues.

The gene calls are TRBV5-4 and TRBJ1-2; 11 nucleotides match TRBD1. V dropped 5 bases and J dropped 7; count of bases not matched to a gene: 10. The CDR3 loop spans 15 amino acids. Germline CDR1 SGHNT, CDR2 YYREEE (reference sequence). Here the CDR3 reads CASSSRTGGSSGYTF. DNA of the CDR3: TGTGCCAGCAGTTCTCGGACAGGGGGCTCTTCTGGCTACACCTTC.

J is TRBJ1-2 and V is TRBV6-5, with D maybe TRBD1 (5 bases). This CDR3 is built from 11 residues. V lost 10 bases and J 4 bases, leaving 10 bases between the germline ends. The germline gives CDR1 MNHEY, CDR2 SVGAGI. The CDR3 nucleotides read TGTGCCACCGGGGGGACCTATGGCTACACCTTC. This encodes CATGGTYGYTF.

This chain uses TRBV2 with TRBJ1-1; a possible D gene is TRBD1 (5 bases). The CDR3 runs 13 residues. Trimming removed 6 bases at V and 3 bases at J, with 11 bases between. From germline, CDR1 is SNHLY and CDR2 FYNNEI. The CDR3 here is CASRREGDTEAFF. The CDR3 nucleotides read TGTGCCAGCAGAAGGGAAGGGGACACTGAAGCTTTCTTT.

The V and J genes are TRBV6-5 and TRBJ2-7; 10 positions match TRBD2. Germline CDR1 reads MNHEY; CDR2 reads SVGAGI. The CDR3 has 15 residues. V lost 4 bases to trimming and J lost 4 bases; unmatched junction nucleotides: 7. The CDR3 sequence: CASSSASGGRYEQYF. In DNA form, the CDR3 reads TGTGCCAGCAGTTCCGCTAGCGGGGGACGGTACGAGCAGTACTTC.